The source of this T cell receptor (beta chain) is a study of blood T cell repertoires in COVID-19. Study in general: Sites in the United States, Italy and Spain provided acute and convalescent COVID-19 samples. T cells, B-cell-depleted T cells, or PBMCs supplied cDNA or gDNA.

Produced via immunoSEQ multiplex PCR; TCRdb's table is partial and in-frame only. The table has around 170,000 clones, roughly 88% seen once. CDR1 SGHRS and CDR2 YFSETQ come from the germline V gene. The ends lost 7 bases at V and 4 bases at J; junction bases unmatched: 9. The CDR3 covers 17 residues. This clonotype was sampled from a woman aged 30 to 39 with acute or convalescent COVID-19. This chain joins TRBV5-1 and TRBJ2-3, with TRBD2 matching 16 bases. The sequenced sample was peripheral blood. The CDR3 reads CASSGTSGRAMPDTQYF. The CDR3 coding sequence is TGCGCCAGCTCCGGGACTAGCGGGAGGGCTATGCCAGATACGCAGTATTTT.